The clone carrying this T cell receptor (beta chain) was detected once. TCRdb keeps only in-frame clones here, not all; method: immunoSEQ multiplex PCR. The table lists 150,000 to 200,000 clones, roughly 82% of them singletons. This sample is drawn from a study of blood T cell repertoires in COVID-19. Trimming stripped 3 bases from V and 1 base from J, with 6 bases between. The V gene's germline CDR1 is SEHNR and CDR2 FQNEAQ (reference sequence). The CDR3 has 13 amino acids. The sequence came from a woman in her forties with COVID-19, enrolled during active disease. The chain joins TRBV7-9 to TRBJ1-1, with D hard to call. What was sequenced was peripheral blood. The CDR3 sequence: CASSFYGNTEAFF. Here the CDR3 DNA reads TGTGCCAGCAGCTTCTACGGGAACACTGAAGCTTTCTTT.